This T cell receptor beta chain emerged from a study of cytomegalovirus exposure and HLA in healthy donors. Whole-study findings and limits: In an earlier analysis, most TCR beta V segments were productive about 87% or about 30% of the time.

The PCR was carried out with 60 Vbeta primers and 13 Jbeta primers. Profiling relied on immunoSEQ multiplex PCR, and the TCRdb table lists in-frame clones only, not all of them. The sample shows over 200,000 clones, approximately 78% of them seen only once. About this clone: Its antigen is unidentified.

The CDR3 sequence is 13 residues long. Germline assignment: CDR1 SGDLS and CDR2 YYNGEE. With 0 bases removed from V and 8 bases from J, the gap between germline ends came to 11 bases. The sequencing sample was made of PBMCs. J is TRBJ1-1 and V is TRBV9, with D perhaps matching TRBD1 (5 bases). This clonotype originated in a male donor in good health and CMV-seronegative. CDR3 DNA sequence: TGTGCCAGCAGCGTAGAACGGGGGACCGAAGCTTTCTTT. It translates to CASSVERGTEAFF.